Each of the 13 T cell receptor beta chains below was sequenced from the same sample in a study of OX40 agonist ivuxolimab in advanced cancers. Repertoires were generated with immunoSEQ multiplex PCR, while TCRdb's copy carries only in-frame clones and drops some. The data contain over 75,000 clones, roughly 94% of them seen just once; the ten biggest clones take up over 2.5%. This material consisted of CD4+ or CD8+ T cells sorted from blood, taken in a trial of the OX40 agonist ivuxolimab. Receptors originate from an adult with an advanced solid tumor such as melanoma, head and neck, liver or kidney cancer.

This chain links TRBV28 with TRBJ1-5; possibly TRBD1 for D (5 bases). V gave up 2 bases and J gave up 6 bases, with 14 bases separating them. This CDR3 spans 15 amino acids. CDR1 is MDHEN and CDR2 is SYDVKM in the germline V gene. The CDR3 reads CASSLLLQVPQPQHF. DNA of the CDR3: TGTGCCAGCAGTTTACTTCTACAGGTTCCTCAGCCCCAGCATTTT.

The rearrangement uses TRBV27 and TRBJ2-3, with D perhaps TRBD2 (6 bases). The CDR3 is 15 residues long. Trimming took off 2 bases at V and 2 bases at J, with 11 bases between the two ends. Germline loops: CDR1 MNHEY, CDR2 SMNVEV (reference sequence). The CDR3 nucleotides are TGTGCCAGCAGTTTAGGGCGGGAAATCACAGATACGCAGTATTTT. Translated: CASSLGREITDTQYF.

The chain uses TRBV30 and TRBJ1-3; D ambiguous. Per the germline V gene, CDR1 is GTSNPN and CDR2 is SVGIG (reference sequence). V lost 5 bases, J lost 6 bases, and 11 bases lay in between. The CDR3 length is 12 residues. CDR3 sequence (DNA): TGTGCCTGGCTCGGACCGCTAAACACCATATATTTT. Protein: CAWLGPLNTIYF. Complete variable domain (other parts from reference TRBV30 and TRBJ1-3): SQTIHQWPATLVQPVGSPLSLECTVEGTSNPNLYWYRQAAGRGLQLLFYSVGIGQISSEVPQNLSASRPQDRQFILSSKKLLLSDSGFYLCAWLGPLNTIYFGEGSWLTVV.

The chain combines TRBV5-6 with TRBJ2-7; TRBD1 might be the D (6 bases). Looked up from germline, CDR1 is SGHDT and CDR2 is YYEEEE. The CDR3 runs to 12 residues. Trimming pared 4 bases from V and 6 bases from J, leaving 11 bases between. The CDR3 sequence: CASSLTGIEQYF. The CDR3 region has the DNA TGTGCCAGCAGCCTGACAGGAATCGAGCAGTACTTC.

The rearrangement joins TRBV6-1 to TRBJ2-2; 7 bases match TRBD1. CDR3 length: 15 amino acids. The germline V gene encodes CDR1 MNHNS and CDR2 SASEGT. Trimming removed 7 bases from V and 5 bases from J; junction bases left unmatched: 10. CDR3 amino acids: CASKFTGTDTGELFF. CDR3 DNA sequence: TGTGCCAGCAAGTTCACCGGGACAGATACCGGGGAGCTGTTTTTT.

The genes are TRBV18 and TRBJ2-7; no firm D call. The V gene lost 0 bases and the J gene lost 9 bases, with 3 bases spanning the gap. There are 10 residues in the CDR3. Looked up from germline, CDR1 is KGHSH and CDR2 is LQKENI. The CDR3 nucleotides are TGTGCCAGCTCACCACCGTTGCAGTACTTC. This translates into CASSPPLQYF. Based on the CDR3 plus reference TRBV18 and TRBJ2-7, the full variable domain is NAGVMQNPRHLVRRRGQEARLRCSPMKGHSHVYWYRQLPEEGLKFMVYLQKENIIDESGMPKERFSAEFPKEGPSILRIQQVVRGDSAAYFCASSPPLQYFGPGTRLTVT.

This clone was counted a single time. The J gene is TRBJ2-5, the V gene TRBV27, with D perhaps assigned TRBD1 or TRBD2 (5 bases each). CDR1 and CDR2 (germline): MNHEY, SMNVEV (reference sequence). V was shortened by 5 bases and J by 0 bases, with 16 bases between the two germline ends. CDR3 length equals 16 residues. The CDR3 here is CASSPDLGEYQETQYF. DNA of the CDR3: TGTGCCAGCAGTCCGGACCTGGGGGAGTACCAAGAGACCCAGTACTTC.

The chain couples TRBV4-3 to TRBJ2-1; 8 positions match TRBD2. There are 17 residues in the CDR3. CDR1 is LGHNA, CDR2 YSLEER, per germline. The junction had 6 bases not matched to a gene; V was cut back by 0 bases and J by 2 bases. CDR3 amino acids: CASSQDFGGGPYNEQFF. DNA for the CDR3: TGCGCCAGCAGCCAAGATTTCGGGGGGGGACCCTACAATGAGCAGTTCTTC.

This sequence joins TRBV4-2 and TRBJ2-7, with TRBD1 identical over 8 bases. CDR1 LGHNA and CDR2 YNFKEQ come from the germline V gene. The CDR3 covers 15 residues. V gave up 5 bases and J gave up 2 bases; unmatched junction bases: 8. Here the CDR3 reads CASSFNSRGPYEQYF. The CDR3, as DNA: TGTGCCAGCAGCTTTAATTCCAGGGGGCCCTACGAGCAGTACTTC.

The gene calls are TRBV7-6 and TRBJ2-4; 10 bases map to TRBD1. This CDR3 spans 15 amino acids. Germline V lookup: CDR1 SGHVS, CDR2 FNYEAQ. J gave up 7 bases and V 5 bases, and 8 bases lay outside the gene matches. DNA of the CDR3: TGTGCCAGCAGCGCCAACCGGGACAGGGGTAACATTCAGTACTTC. Protein: CASSANRDRGNIQYF.

As to this clone: Other DNA sequences in the sample encode the same CDR3. The chain employs TRBV7-9 and TRBJ2-1, with D hard to call. The germline V gene has CDR1 SEHNR and CDR2 FQNEAQ (reference sequence). V was pared by 1 base and J by 3 bases, with 4 bases between. This CDR3 comprises 13 residues. DNA for the CDR3: TGTGCCAGCAGCTTAGGCCTCTACAATGAGCAGTTCTTC. This translates into CASSLGLYNEQFF.

The chain uses TRBV28 and TRBJ2-1; D gene unclear. Per the germline V gene, CDR1 is MDHEN and CDR2 is SYDVKM. Trimming shortened V by 5 bases and J by 5 bases, and 13 bases separated the two germline ends. The length of the CDR3 is 14 residues. The CDR3, as DNA: TGTGCCAGCAGTCTCCGACAAAGGAACAATGAGCAGTTCTTC. This gives the protein CASSLRQRNNEQFF.

The rearrangement links TRBV11-2 to TRBJ1-1, with no clear D. The V gene lost 2 bases and the J gene lost 1 base, with 11 bases spanning the gap. Germline CDR1 SGHAT, CDR2 FQNNGV. The CDR3 has 15 amino acids. The CDR3 is CASSLWARENTEAFF. The CDR3, as DNA: TGTGCCAGCAGCTTATGGGCAAGGGAGAACACTGAAGCTTTCTTT.